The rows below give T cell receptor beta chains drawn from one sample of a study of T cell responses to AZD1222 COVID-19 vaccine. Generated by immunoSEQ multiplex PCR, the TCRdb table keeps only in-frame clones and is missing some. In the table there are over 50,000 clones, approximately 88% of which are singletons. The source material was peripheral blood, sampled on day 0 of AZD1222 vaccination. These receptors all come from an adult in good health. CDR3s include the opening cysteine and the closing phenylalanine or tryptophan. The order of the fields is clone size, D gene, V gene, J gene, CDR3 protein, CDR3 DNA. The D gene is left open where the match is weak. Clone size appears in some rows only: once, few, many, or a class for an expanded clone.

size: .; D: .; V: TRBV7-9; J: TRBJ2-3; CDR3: CASSLAVGDTQYF; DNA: TGTGCCAGCAGCTTGGCCGTGGGGGATACGCAGTATTTT
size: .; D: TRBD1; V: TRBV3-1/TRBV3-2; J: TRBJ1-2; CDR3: CASGRTGEQIYGYTF; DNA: TGTGCCAGCGGCCGGACAGGGGAGCAAATCTATGGCTACACCTTC
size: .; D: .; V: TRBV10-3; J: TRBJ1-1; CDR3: CAISEPAGVNTEAFF; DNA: TGTGCCATCAGTGAGCCCGCAGGGGTGAACACTGAAGCTTTCTTT
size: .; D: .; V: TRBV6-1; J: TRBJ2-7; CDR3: CASSDDSYEQYF; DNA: TGTGCCAGCAGTGATGACAGCTACGAGCAGTACTTC
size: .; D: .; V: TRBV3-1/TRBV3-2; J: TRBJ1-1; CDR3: CASSQGHGPRGAEAFF; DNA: TGTGCCAGCAGCCAAGGCCATGGTCCCCGGGGGGCAGAAGCTTTCTTT
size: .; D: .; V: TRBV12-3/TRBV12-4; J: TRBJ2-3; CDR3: CASSVGATDTQYF; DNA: TGTGCCAGCAGTGTGGGGGCAACAGATACGCAGTATTTT
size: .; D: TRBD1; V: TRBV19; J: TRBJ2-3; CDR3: CASSPWTGEGGTQYF; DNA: TGTGCCAGTAGTCCGTGGACAGGGGAAGGAGGTACGCAGTATTTT
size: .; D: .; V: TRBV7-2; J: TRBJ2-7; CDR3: CASSLHDEQYF; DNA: TGTGCCAGCAGCTTACATGACGAGCAGTACTTC
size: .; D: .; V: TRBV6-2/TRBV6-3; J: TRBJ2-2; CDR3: CASSKLQGGELFF; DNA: TGTGCCAGCAGTAAACTACAGGGCGGGGAGCTGTTTTTT
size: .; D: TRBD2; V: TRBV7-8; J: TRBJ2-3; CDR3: CASWTSGGGDPSTDTQYF; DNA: TGTGCCAGCTGGACTAGCGGTGGGGGGGATCCTAGCACAGATACGCAGTATTTT
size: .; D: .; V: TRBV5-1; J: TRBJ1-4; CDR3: CASSLAVGLTNEKLFF; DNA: TGCGCCAGCAGCTTGGCCGTGGGCCTAACTAATGAAAAACTGTTTTTT
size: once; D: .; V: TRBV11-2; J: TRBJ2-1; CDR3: CASSLFGAGYNEQFF; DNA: TGTGCCAGCAGCTTATTCGGAGCGGGCTACAATGAGCAGTTCTTC
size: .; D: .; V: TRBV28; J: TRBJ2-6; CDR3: CASSFLGLKGANVLTF; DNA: TGTGCCAGCAGTTTCTTGGGACTTAAGGGGGCCAACGTCCTGACTTTC
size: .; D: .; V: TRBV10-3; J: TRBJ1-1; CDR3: CAISESGSTEAFF; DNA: TGTGCCATCAGTGAGTCAGGGTCCACTGAAGCTTTCTTT
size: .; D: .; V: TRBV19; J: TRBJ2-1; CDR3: CASTQGGRLYNEQFF; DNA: TGTGCCAGTACCCAAGGGGGGCGGTTGTACAATGAGCAGTTCTTC
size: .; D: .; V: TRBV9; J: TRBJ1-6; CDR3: CASSVDSQGSPLHF; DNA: TGTGCCAGCAGCGTAGACTCCCAAGGTTCACCCCTCCACTTT
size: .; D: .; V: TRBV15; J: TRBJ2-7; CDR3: CATSRDRVANEQYF; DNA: TGTGCCACCAGCAGAGATCGGGTAGCGAACGAGCAGTACTTC
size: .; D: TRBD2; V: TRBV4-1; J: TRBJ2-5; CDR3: CASSQTSGSQETQYF; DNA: TGCGCCAGCAGCCAGACTAGCGGGAGCCAAGAGACCCAGTACTTC
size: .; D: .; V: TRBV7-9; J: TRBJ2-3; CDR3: CASSGFRDPRDQDTQYF; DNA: TGTGCCAGCAGCGGGTTCCGGGACCCCCGCGACCAGGATACGCAGTATTTT
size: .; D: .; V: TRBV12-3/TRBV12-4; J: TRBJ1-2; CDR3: CASSLADYGYTF; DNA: TGTGCCAGCAGTTTGGCTGACTATGGCTACACCTTC
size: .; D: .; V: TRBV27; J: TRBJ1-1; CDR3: CASSLLGEDNTEAFF; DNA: TGTGCCAGCAGTTTATTGGGGGAAGATAACACTGAAGCTTTCTTT
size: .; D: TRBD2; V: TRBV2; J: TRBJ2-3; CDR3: CASRGTSGADTQYF; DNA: TGTGCCAGCAGGGGGACTAGCGGGGCAGATACGCAGTATTTT
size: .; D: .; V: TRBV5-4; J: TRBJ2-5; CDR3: CASSYPGRGQETQYF; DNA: TGTGCCAGCAGCTACCCGGGACGAGGCCAAGAGACCCAGTACTTC
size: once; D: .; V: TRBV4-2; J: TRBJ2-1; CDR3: CASSQEGGSYNEQFF; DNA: TGTGCCAGCAGCCAAGAGGGGGGAAGTTACAATGAGCAGTTCTTC